This T cell receptor (beta chain) was identified in a study of OX40 agonist ivuxolimab in advanced cancers. Only in-frame clones appear in the TCRdb table, and some are missing; sequencing was by immunoSEQ multiplex PCR. This sample has 60,000 to 70,000 clones, with roughly 89% found just once. Broader study findings: Expanded clones tended on average to be more numerous among CD8+ T cells than CD4+.

Germline assignment: CDR1 SGHKS and CDR2 YYEKEE (reference sequence). The CDR3 length is 13 residues. V lost 6 bases and J 2 bases, leaving 12 bases between the germline ends. Concerning this clone itself: Its cognate antigen is unknown.

Sequences were derived from CD4+ or CD8+ T cells sorted from blood, sampled in a trial of the OX40 agonist ivuxolimab. This sequence originates from an adult with an advanced solid tumor such as melanoma, head and neck, liver or kidney cancer. The rearrangement joins TRBV5-5 to TRBJ2-7; either TRBD1 or TRBD2 may supply D (6 bases each). CDR3 in amino acids: CASTLGGTYEQYF. The CDR3 bases are TGTGCCAGCACCCTAGGGGGGACCTACGAGCAGTACTTC.